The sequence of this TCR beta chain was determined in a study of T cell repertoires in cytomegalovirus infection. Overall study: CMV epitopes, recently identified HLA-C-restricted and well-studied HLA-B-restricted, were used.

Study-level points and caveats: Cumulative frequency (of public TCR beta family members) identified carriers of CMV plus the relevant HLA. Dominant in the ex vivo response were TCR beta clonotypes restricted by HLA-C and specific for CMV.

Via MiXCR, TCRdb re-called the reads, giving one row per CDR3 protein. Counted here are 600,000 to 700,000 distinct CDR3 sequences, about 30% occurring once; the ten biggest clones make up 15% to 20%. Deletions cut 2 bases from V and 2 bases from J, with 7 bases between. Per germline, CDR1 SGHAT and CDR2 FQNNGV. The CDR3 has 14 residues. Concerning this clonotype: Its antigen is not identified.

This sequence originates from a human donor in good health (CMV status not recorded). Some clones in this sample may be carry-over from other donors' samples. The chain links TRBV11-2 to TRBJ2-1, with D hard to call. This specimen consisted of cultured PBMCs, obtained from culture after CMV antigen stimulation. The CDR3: CASSLPSTYNEQFF. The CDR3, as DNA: TGTGCCAGCAGCTTACCGTCAACCTACAATGAGCAGTTCTTC. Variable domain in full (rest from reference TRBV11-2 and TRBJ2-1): EAGVAQSPRYKIIEKRQSVAFWCNPISGHATLYWYQQILGQGPKLLIQFQNNGVVDDSQLPKDRFSAERLKGVDSTLKIQPAKLEDSAVYLCASSLPSTYNEQFFGPGTRLTVL.